These T cell receptor beta chains were read from a single sample in a study of OX40 agonist ivuxolimab in advanced cancers. TCRdb's table, derived via immunoSEQ multiplex PCR, lists solely in-frame clones and lacks some. The table shows just under 100,000 clones, with approximately 95% occurring only once. The source was CD4+ or CD8+ T cells sorted from blood, collected in a trial of the OX40 agonist ivuxolimab. These receptor sequences come from an adult with an advanced solid tumor such as melanoma, head and neck, liver or kidney cancer. The CDR3 runs from the conserved cysteine through the conserved F or W. A D gene is named only where the DNA matches it firmly. Size values are once, few and many counts, or a class for expanded clones, and some rows have none.

d_call j_call clone_size v_call cdr3_aa cdr3_nt
- TRBJ1-2 - TRBV20-1 CRAQGGHGYTF TGCAGGGCCCAGGGAGGTCATGGCTACACCTTC
- TRBJ2-1 - TRBV7-9 CASSSISSGAVSQFF TGTGCCAGCAGCTCCATCTCTTCGGGAGCCGTGTCGCAGTTCTTC
- TRBJ2-7 once TRBV6-1 CAVGGRPYPYEQYF TGTGCCGTTGGGGGAAGGCCGTACCCCTACGAGCAGTACTTC
- TRBJ2-7 - TRBV7-9 CASSFGALSSYEQYF TGTGCCAGCAGCTTTGGAGCCCTGAGCTCCTACGAGCAGTACTTC
- TRBJ2-5 - TRBV6-5 CASSYLGEWETQYF TGTGCCAGCAGTTACCTCGGGGAATGGGAGACCCAGTACTTC
- TRBJ2-5 - TRBV7-7 CASSLGRREGTQYF TGTGCTAGCAGCTTGGGCAGGCGGGAAGGGACCCAGTACTTC
- TRBJ1-1 - TRBV6-4 CASSEILGTEAFF TGTGCCAGCAGTGAGATTCTGGGCACTGAAGCTTTCTTT
TRBD1 TRBJ2-3 - TRBV19 CASSLGQVRTDTQYF TGTGCCAGTAGTTTAGGACAGGTACGCACAGATACGCAGTATTTT
TRBD1 TRBJ1-2 - TRBV28 CASSLGTGVPSDYGYTF TGTGCCAGCAGCTTGGGGACAGGGGTGCCTAGCGACTATGGCTACACCTTC
- TRBJ2-7 - TRBV19 CASSIVEGEQYF TGTGCCAGTAGTATAGTAGAGGGCGAGCAGTACTTC
- TRBJ2-1 - TRBV28 CASILGGSYNEQFF TGTGCCAGCATCCTGGGGGGCAGCTACAATGAGCAGTTCTTC
TRBD1 TRBJ2-1 - TRBV30 CAWSVTDRDGYEQFF TGTGCCTGGAGTGTCACGGACAGGGATGGGTATGAGCAGTTCTTC
- TRBJ1-1 - TRBV4-2 CASSQTTQGTGAEAFF TGTGCCAGCAGCCAAACGACCCAGGGGACGGGGGCTGAAGCTTTCTTT
TRBD1 TRBJ1-5 once TRBV18 CASSRAGQGEQPQHF TGTGCCAGCTCACGAGCTGGACAGGGAGAACAGCCCCAGCATTTT
- TRBJ1-3 - TRBV6-5 CASSYVGTGNTIYF TGTGCCAGCAGTTATGTAGGAACTGGAAACACCATATATTTT
TRBD1 TRBJ1-2 - TRBV29-1 CSAGTGDGYTF TGCAGCGCCGGGACAGGGGATGGCTACACCTTC
TRBD2 TRBJ2-3 - TRBV4-2 CASSQGTSGRTDTQYF TGTGCCAGCAGCCAAGGGACTAGCGGGAGGACAGATACGCAGTATTTT
TRBD2 TRBJ2-7 - TRBV6-1 CASSNGGGSTYEQYF TGTGCCAGCAGTAACGGGGGGGGTAGTACCTACGAGCAGTACTTC
- TRBJ1-1 - TRBV30 CAWMWNTEAFF TGTGCCTGGATGTGGAACACTGAAGCTTTCTTT
- TRBJ2-2 - TRBV7-6 CASSLYVGYTGELFF TGTGCCAGCAGCTTATATGTGGGGTACACCGGGGAGCTGTTTTTT
TRBD2 TRBJ2-1 - TRBV5-6 CASSLVGLVNNEQFF TGTGCCAGCAGCTTGGTTGGACTAGTCAACAATGAGCAGTTCTTC
- TRBJ1-1 - TRBV19 CASSPGAGLNTEAFF TGTGCCAGTAGTCCCGGGGCAGGATTAAACACTGAAGCTTTCTTT
- TRBJ2-3 once TRBV6-4 CAGSGGHTQYF TGTGCCGGCTCTGGGGGTCATACGCAGTATTTT
- TRBJ1-1 - TRBV5-8 CASSLSGWGTEAFF TGTGCCAGCAGCTTGAGTGGGTGGGGCACTGAAGCTTTCTTT
TRBD1 TRBJ2-3 - TRBV10-3 CAISEPGQGEADTQYF TGTGCCATCAGTGAACCGGGACAGGGAGAGGCAGATACGCAGTATTTT
TRBD1 TRBJ1-5 - TRBV28 CASIGTGLLPQHF TGTGCCAGCATTGGGACAGGGCTTCTTCCCCAGCATTTT
TRBD2 TRBJ2-7 - TRBV5-1 CASSIRTSGMGYEQYF TGCGCCAGCAGCATAAGGACTAGCGGGATGGGCTACGAGCAGTACTTC
TRBD2 TRBJ2-5 - TRBV19 CARRATSVEETQYF TGTGCCAGACGGGCGACTAGCGTTGAAGAGACCCAGTACTTC
- TRBJ2-2 - TRBV28 CASSLDGGFTGELFF TGTGCCAGCAGTTTGGATGGAGGATTCACCGGGGAGCTGTTTTTT
- TRBJ2-5 - TRBV30 CAWSLGQQETQYF TGTGCCTGGAGTTTAGGCCAGCAAGAGACCCAGTACTTC
TRBD2 TRBJ2-7 - TRBV5-4 CASRQTSGGTGEQYF TGTGCCAGCAGACAAACTAGCGGGGGTACGGGGGAGCAGTACTTC
- TRBJ1-6 - TRBV27 CASTGTSSYNSPLHF TGTGCCAGCACTGGTACTAGCTCCTATAATTCACCCCTCCACTTT
- TRBJ2-5 - TRBV7-6 CASSPWAGETQYF TGTGCCAGCAGCCCTTGGGCCGGGGAGACCCAGTACTTC
- TRBJ1-3 - TRBV18 CASSPPAGNTIYF TGTGCCAGCTCACCACCGGCCGGAAACACCATATATTTT
TRBD1 TRBJ1-5 - TRBV28 CASSSGQGISYSNQPQHF TGTGCCAGCAGTTCGGGACAGGGGATATCATATAGCAATCAGCCCCAGCATTTT
TRBD2 TRBJ2-3 - TRBV9 CASSRLAGGRGTDTQYF TGTGCCAGCAGCCGACTAGCGGGGGGGCGCGGCACAGATACGCAGTATTTT
- TRBJ1-2 - TRBV11-2 CASSQDPEGNYGYTF TGCGCCAGCAGCCAAGATCCGGAAGGGAACTATGGCTACACCTTC
TRBD2 TRBJ2-5 - TRBV28 CASSFIAGVGTQYF TGTGCCAGCAGTTTTATAGCGGGAGTCGGGACCCAGTACTTC
TRBD1 TRBJ2-3 - TRBV10-3 CAISDLRQGASTDTQYF TGTGCCATCAGTGACCTTCGTCAGGGGGCTAGCACAGATACGCAGTATTTT
TRBD2 TRBJ2-7 - TRBV19 CASSMGLAGGSLSYEQYF TGTGCCAGTAGTATGGGACTAGCGGGAGGTTCACTCTCCTACGAGCAGTACTTC
- TRBJ2-7 - TRBV7-9 CASSLGGSRYEQYF TGTGCCAGCAGCCTAGGGGGGAGCCGCTACGAGCAGTACTTC
TRBD1 TRBJ1-1 once TRBV28 CASSSPGQGLTEAFF TGTGCCAGCAGCTCTCCCGGACAGGGTTTAACTGAAGCTTTCTTT
- TRBJ1-3 - TRBV7-9 CASSLDEGPQGTIYF TGTGCCAGCAGCTTAGATGAGGGACCCCAAGGCACCATATATTTT
- TRBJ2-7 once TRBV5-1 CASSLAAGSPYEQYF TGCGCCAGCAGCTTGGCCGCTGGGTCTCCCTACGAGCAGTACTTC
TRBD2 TRBJ2-7 - TRBV27 CASSGLGGAYEQYF TGTGCCAGCAGCGGCCTGGGGGGGGCCTACGAGCAGTACTTC
- TRBJ1-5 - TRBV5-1 CASRRTSGEQPQHF TGCGCCAGCAGGCGAACCTCAGGGGAACAGCCCCAGCATTTT
TRBD2 TRBJ2-3 - TRBV6-5 CASSLGLASPDTQYF TGTGCCAGCAGCCTGGGACTAGCAAGCCCAGATACGCAGTATTTT
- TRBJ1-1 - TRBV15 CATSRGSQGTFF TGTGCCACCAGCAGAGGGTCCCAGGGTACTTTCTTT
TRBD1 TRBJ2-7 - TRBV28 CASSLAGTGGYEQYF TGTGCCAGCAGTTTGGCCGGGACAGGGGGCTACGAGCAGTACTTC
TRBD1 TRBJ2-1 - TRBV7-2 CASSPRTGLHNEQFF TGTGCCAGCAGCCCTCGGACAGGTCTCCACAATGAGCAGTTCTTC
TRBD1 TRBJ1-3 once TRBV4-2 CASSHEQGAGNTIYF TGTGCCAGCAGCCATGAACAGGGGGCTGGAAACACCATATATTTT
- TRBJ1-2 - TRBV5-1 CASSLSSANYGYTF TGCGCCAGCAGCTTGTCCAGTGCTAACTATGGCTACACCTTC
- TRBJ2-7 - TRBV6-6 CASGQTGGDEQYF TGTGCCAGCGGGCAAACGGGGGGCGACGAGCAGTACTTC